The present entry profiles one TCR beta chain with its context. Its antigen remains unidentified. Other DNA sequences of this sample code for an identical CDR3. The ends lost 6 bases at V and 5 bases at J; junction bases unmatched: 1. The CDR3 loop spans 13 amino acids. Clones were read by immunoSEQ multiplex PCR, and TCRdb kept only the in-frame ones, dropping some. In the table there are some 130,000 clones, 88% of which are singletons. The data originate from a study of T cell responses to AZD1222 COVID-19 vaccine. Study outcomes and limitations: Unmutated variant regions are reportedly targeted by nearly half of spike-specific TCRs. Sampling that yielded the repertoires occurred only after the peak T cell response.

The genes are TRBV12-3 or TRBV12-4 and TRBJ2-2, with 9 bases matching TRBD2. The sequence came from an adult in good health. Sequenced material: peripheral blood, taken on day 0 of AZD1222 vaccination. The CDR3 region has the DNA TGTGCCAGCAGCCTAGCGGGAACCGGGGAGCTGTTTTTT. Amino acids: CASSLAGTGELFF.